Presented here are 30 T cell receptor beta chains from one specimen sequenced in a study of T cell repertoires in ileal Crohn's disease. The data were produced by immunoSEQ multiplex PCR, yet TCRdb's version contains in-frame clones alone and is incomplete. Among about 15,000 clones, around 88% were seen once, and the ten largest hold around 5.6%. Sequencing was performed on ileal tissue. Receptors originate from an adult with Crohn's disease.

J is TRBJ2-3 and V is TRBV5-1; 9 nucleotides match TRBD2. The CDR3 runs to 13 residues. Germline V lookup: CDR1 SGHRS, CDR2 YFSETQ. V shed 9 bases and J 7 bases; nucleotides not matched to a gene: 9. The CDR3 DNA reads TGCGCCACCTCGGGACTAGCAGGAAATACGCAGTATTTT. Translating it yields CATSGLAGNTQYF.

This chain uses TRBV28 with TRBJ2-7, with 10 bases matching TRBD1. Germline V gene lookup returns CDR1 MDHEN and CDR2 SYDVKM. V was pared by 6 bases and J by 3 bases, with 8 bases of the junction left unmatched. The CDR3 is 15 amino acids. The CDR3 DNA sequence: TGTGCCAGCAGGTGGGGACAGGGGACATACTACGAGCAGTACTTC. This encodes CASRWGQGTYYEQYF.

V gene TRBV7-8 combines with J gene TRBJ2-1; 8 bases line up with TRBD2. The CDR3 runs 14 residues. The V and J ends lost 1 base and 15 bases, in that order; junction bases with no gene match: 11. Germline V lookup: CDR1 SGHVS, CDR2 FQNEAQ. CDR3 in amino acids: CASSLGRGSGSLFF. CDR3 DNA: TGTGCCAGCAGCTTAGGTAGGGGAAGCGGGAGCCTGTTCTTC. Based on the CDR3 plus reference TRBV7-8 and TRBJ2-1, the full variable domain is GAGVSQSPRYKVAKRGQDVALRCDPISGHVSLFWYQQALGQGPEFLTYFQNEAQLDKSGLPSDRFFAERPEGSVSTLKIQRTQQEDSAVYLCASSLGRGSGSLFFGPGTRLTVL.

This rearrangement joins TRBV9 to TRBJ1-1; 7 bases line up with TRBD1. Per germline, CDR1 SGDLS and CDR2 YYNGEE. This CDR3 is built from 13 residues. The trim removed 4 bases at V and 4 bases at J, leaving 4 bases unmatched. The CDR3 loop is CASSKGQFTEAFF. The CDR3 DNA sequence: TGTGCCAGCAGCAAGGGACAGTTCACTGAAGCTTTCTTT.

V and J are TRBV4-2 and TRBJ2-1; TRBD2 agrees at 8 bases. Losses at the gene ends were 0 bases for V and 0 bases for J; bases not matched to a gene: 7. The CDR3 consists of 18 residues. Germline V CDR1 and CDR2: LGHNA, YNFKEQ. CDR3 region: CASSQDFGSGSSYNEQFF. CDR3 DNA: TGTGCCAGCAGCCAAGATTTTGGGAGCGGGAGCTCCTACAATGAGCAGTTCTTC.

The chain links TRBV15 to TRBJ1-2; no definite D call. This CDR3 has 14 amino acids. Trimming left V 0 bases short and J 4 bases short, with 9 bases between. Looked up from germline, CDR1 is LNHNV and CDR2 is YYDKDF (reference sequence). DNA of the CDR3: TGTGCCACCAGCAGAGATTATACGGGCTATGGCTACACCTTC. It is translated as CATSRDYTGYGYTF.

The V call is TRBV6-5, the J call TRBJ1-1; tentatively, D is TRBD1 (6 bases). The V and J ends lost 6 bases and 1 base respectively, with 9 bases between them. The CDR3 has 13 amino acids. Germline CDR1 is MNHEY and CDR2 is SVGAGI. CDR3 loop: CASRQGQNTEAFF. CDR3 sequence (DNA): TGTGCCAGCAGACAGGGACAGAACACTGAAGCTTTCTTT.

CDR3 amino acids: CSVEGRGLAGNNEQFF. The CDR3 region has the DNA TGCAGCGTTGAAGGGAGAGGACTAGCGGGGAACAATGAGCAGTTCTTC. The chain joins TRBV29-1 to TRBJ2-1, with 12 nucleotides matching TRBD2. The germline CDR1 and CDR2 sequences are SQVTM and ANQGSEA. V lost 1 base to trimming and J lost 5 bases; unmatched junction nucleotides: 6. The CDR3 is made up of 16 amino acids.

CDR3 protein: CASSPWQGNGNTIYF. The CDR3, as DNA: TGCGCCAGCAGCCCTTGGCAGGGAAATGGAAACACCATATATTTT. The chain uses TRBV4-1 and TRBJ1-3; maybe TRBD1 (5 bases). Trimming removed 4 bases from V and 3 bases from J, with 13 bases in between. CDR3 length: 15 residues. Germline V gene sequence: CDR1 MGHRA, CDR2 YSYEKL.

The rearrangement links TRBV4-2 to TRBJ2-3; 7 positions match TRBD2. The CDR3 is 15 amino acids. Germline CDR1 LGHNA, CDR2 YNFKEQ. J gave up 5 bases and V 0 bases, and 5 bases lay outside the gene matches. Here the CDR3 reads CASSQDRVAGDTQYF. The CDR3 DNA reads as TGTGCCAGCAGCCAAGATAGGGTAGCGGGAGATACGCAGTATTTT.

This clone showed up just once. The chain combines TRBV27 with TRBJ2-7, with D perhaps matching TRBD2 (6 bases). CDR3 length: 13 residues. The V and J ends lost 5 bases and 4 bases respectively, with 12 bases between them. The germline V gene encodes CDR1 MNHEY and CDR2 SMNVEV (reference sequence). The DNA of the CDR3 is TGTGCCAGCAGTCTTATAGCGGATTACGAGCAGTACTTC. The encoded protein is CASSLIADYEQYF.

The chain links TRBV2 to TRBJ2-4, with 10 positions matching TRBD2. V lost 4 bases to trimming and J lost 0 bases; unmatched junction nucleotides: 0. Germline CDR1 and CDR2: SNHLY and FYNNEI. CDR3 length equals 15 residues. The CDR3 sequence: CASSGTSGAKNIQYF. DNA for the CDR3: TGTGCCAGCAGTGGGACTAGCGGAGCCAAAAACATTCAGTACTTC.

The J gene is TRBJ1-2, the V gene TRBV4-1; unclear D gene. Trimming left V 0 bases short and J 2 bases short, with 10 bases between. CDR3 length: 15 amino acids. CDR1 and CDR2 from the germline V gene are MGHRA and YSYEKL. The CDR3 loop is CASSQDWQINYGYTF. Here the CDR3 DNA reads TGCGCCAGCAGCCAAGATTGGCAGATCAACTATGGCTACACCTTC.

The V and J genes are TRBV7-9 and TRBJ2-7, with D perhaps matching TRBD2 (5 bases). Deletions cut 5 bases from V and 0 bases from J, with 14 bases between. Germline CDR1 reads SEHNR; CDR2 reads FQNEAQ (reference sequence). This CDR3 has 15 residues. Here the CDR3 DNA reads TGTGCCAGCAGCGGGCGAGGGCAGGACTCCTACGAGCAGTACTTC. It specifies CASSGRGQDSYEQYF.

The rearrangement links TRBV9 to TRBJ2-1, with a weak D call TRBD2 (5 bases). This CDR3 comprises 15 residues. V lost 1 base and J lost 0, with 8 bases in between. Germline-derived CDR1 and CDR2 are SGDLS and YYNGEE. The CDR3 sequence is CASSVSGSSYNEQFF. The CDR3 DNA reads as TGTGCCAGCAGCGTAAGCGGTAGCTCCTACAATGAGCAGTTCTTC.

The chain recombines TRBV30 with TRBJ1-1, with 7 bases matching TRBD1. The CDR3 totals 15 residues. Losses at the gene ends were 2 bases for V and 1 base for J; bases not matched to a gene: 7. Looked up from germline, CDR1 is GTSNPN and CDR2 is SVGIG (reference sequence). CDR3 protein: CAWSSTGTANTEAFF. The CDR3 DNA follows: TGTGCCTGGAGTTCGACCGGGACAGCGAACACTGAAGCTTTCTTT.

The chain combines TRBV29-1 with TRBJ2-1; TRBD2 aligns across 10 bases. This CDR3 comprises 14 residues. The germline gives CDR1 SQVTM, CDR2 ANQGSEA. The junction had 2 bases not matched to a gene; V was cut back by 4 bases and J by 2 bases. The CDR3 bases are TGCAGCGTTGTCAGCGGGAGGGCCTACAATGAGCAGTTCTTC. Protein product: CSVVSGRAYNEQFF.

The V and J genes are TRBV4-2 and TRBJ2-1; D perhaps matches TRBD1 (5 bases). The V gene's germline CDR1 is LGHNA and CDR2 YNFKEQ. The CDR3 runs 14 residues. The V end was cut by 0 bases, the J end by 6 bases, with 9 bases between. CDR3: CASSQDRQLNEQFF. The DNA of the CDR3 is TGTGCCAGCAGCCAAGATCGACAGCTCAATGAGCAGTTCTTC.

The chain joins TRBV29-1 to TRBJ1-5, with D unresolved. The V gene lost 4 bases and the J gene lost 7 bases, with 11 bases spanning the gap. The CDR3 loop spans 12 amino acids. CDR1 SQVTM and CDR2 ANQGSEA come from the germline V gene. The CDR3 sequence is CSVAGVGQPQHF. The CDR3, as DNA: TGCAGCGTTGCCGGGGTTGGGCAGCCCCAGCATTTT. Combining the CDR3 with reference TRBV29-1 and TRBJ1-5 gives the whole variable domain SAVISQKPSRDICQRGTSLTIQCQVDSQVTMMFWYRQQPGQSLTLIATANQGSEATYESGFVIDKFPISRPNLTFSTLTVSNMSPEDSSIYLCSVAGVGQPQHFGDGTRLSIL.

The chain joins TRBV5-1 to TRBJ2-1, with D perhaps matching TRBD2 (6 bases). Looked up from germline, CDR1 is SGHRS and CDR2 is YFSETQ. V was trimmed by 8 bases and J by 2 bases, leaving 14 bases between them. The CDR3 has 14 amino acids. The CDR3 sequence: CASRLAQTYNEQFF. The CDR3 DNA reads TGCGCCAGTCGTCTAGCGCAAACCTACAATGAGCAGTTCTTC.

Written as DNA, the CDR3 is TGCGCCAGCAGCCCCCGACTAGCGGGACTTCCCTACGAGCAGTACTTC. Translation: CASSPRLAGLPYEQYF. The chain is built from TRBV5-1 and TRBJ2-7, with 11 bases matching TRBD2. Germline V gene data show CDR1 as SGHRS and CDR2 as YFSETQ. This CDR3 is built from 16 residues. J was trimmed by 2 bases and V by 4 bases; bases with no gene match: 8.

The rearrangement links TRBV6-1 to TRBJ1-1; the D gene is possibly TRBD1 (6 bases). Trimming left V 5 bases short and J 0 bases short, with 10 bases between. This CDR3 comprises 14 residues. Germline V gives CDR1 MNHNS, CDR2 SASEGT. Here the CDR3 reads CASSSAGVNTEAFF. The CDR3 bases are TGTGCCAGCAGTTCGGCAGGGGTGAACACTGAAGCTTTCTTT.

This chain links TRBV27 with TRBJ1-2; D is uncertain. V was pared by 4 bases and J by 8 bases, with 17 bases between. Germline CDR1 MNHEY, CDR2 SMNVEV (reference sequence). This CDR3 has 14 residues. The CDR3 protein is CASSSPLSPGGYTF. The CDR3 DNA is TGTGCCAGCAGTTCACCACTAAGTCCGGGAGGCTACACCTTC.

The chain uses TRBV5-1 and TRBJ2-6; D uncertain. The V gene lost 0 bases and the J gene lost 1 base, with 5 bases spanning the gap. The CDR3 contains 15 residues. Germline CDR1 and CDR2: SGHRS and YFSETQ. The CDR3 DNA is TGCGCCAGCAGCTTGGGACATTCTGGGGCCAACGTCCTGACTTTC. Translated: CASSLGHSGANVLTF.

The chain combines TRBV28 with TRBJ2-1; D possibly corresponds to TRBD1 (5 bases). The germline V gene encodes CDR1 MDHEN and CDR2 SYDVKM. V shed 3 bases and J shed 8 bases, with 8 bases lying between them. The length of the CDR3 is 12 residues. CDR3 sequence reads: CASSFYRYEQFF. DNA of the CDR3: TGTGCCAGCAGTTTTTACAGGTATGAGCAGTTCTTC.

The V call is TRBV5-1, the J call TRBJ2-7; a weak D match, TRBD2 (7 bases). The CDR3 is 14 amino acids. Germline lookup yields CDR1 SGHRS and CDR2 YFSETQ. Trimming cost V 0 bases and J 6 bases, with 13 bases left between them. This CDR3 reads CASSLGEGGAEQYF. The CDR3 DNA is TGCGCCAGCAGCTTGGGGGAGGGGGGGGCCGAGCAGTACTTC. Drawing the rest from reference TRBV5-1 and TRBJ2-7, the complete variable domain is KAGVTQTPRYLIKTRGQQVTLSCSPISGHRSVSWYQQTPGQGLQFLFEYFSETQRNKGNFPGRFSGRQFSNSRSEMNVSTLELGDSALYLCASSLGEGGAEQYFGPGTRLTVT.

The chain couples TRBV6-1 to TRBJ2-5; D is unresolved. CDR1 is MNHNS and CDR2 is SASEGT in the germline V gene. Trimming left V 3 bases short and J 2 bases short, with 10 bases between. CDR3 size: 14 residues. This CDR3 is CASSEGSLQETQYF. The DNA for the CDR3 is TGTGCCAGCAGTGAGGGCTCACTTCAAGAGACCCAGTACTTC.

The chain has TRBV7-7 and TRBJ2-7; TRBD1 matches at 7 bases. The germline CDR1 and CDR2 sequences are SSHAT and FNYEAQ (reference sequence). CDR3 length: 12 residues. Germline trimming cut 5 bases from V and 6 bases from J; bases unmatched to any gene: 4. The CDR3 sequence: CASSEGQFEQYF. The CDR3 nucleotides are TGTGCCAGCAGCGAGGGACAGTTCGAGCAGTACTTC.

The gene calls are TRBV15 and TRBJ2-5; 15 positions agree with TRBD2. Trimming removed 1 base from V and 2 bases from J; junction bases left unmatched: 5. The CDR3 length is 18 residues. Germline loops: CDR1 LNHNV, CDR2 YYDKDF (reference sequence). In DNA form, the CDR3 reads TGTGCCACCAGCAGAGGCGGGACTAGCGGGAGGAGTCAAGAGACCCAGTACTTC. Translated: CATSRGGTSGRSQETQYF. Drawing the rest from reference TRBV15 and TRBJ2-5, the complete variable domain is DAMVIQNPRYQVTQFGKPVTLSCSQTLNHNVMYWYQQKSSQAPKLLFHYYDKDFNNEADTPDNFQSRRPNTSFCFLDIRSPGLGDTAMYLCATSRGGTSGRSQETQYFGPGTRLLVL.

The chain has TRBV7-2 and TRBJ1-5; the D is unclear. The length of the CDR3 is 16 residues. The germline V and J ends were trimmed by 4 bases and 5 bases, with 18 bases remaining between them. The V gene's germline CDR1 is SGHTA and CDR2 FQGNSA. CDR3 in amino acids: CASSSSPSRSHQPQHF. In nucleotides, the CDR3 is TGTGCCAGCAGCTCGTCCCCTTCCCGGTCCCATCAGCCCCAGCATTTT.